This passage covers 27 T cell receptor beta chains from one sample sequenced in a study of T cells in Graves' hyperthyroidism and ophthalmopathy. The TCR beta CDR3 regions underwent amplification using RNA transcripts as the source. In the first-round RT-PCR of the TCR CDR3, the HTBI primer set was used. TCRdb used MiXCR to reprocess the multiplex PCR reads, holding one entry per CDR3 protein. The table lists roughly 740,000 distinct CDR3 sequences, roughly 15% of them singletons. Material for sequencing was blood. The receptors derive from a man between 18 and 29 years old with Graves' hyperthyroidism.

The CDR3 loop reads CAISDILPGGSDTEAFF. Written as DNA, the CDR3 is TGTGCCATCAGTGACATCCTCCCAGGGGGCTCTGACACTGAAGCTTTCTTT. V and J are TRBV10-3 and TRBJ1-1; 8 bases map to TRBD1. The CDR3 runs to 17 residues. Germline V gene sequence: CDR1 ENHRY, CDR2 SYGVKD. V was clipped by 3 bases and J by 3 bases; unmatched bases: 12.

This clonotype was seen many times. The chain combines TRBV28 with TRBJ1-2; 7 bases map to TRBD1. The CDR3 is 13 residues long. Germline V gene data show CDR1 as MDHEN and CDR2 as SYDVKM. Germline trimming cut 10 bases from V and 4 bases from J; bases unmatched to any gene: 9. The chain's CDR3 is CATTTRTGYGYTF. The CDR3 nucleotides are TGTGCCACCACAACTCGGACAGGCTATGGCTACACCTTC.

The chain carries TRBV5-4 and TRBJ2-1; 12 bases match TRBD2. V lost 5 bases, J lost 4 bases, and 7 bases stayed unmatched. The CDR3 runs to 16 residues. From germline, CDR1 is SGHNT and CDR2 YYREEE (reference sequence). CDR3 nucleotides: TGTGCCAGCAGTACTGCGACTAGCGGGGGATACAATGAGCAGTTCTTC. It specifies CASSTATSGGYNEQFF.

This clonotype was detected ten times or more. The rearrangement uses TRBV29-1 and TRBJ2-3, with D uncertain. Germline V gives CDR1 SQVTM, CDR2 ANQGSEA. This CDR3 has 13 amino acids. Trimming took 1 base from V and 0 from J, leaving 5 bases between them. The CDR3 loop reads CSVEVASTDTQYF. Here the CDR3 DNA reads TGCAGCGTTGAAGTTGCCAGCACAGATACGCAGTATTTT.

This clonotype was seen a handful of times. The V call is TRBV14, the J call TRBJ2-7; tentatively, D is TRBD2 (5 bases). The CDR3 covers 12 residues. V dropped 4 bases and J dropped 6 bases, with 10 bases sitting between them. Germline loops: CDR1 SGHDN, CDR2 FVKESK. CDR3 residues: CASSPFRGEQYF. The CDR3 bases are TGTGCCAGCAGCCCCTTTCGGGGCGAGCAGTACTTC. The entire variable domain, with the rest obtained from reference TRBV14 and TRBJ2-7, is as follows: EAGVTQFPSHSVIEKGQTVTLRCDPISGHDNLYWYRRVMGKEIKFLLHFVKESKQDESGMPNNRFLAERTGGTYSTLKVQPAELEDSGVYFCASSPFRGEQYFGPGTRLTVT.

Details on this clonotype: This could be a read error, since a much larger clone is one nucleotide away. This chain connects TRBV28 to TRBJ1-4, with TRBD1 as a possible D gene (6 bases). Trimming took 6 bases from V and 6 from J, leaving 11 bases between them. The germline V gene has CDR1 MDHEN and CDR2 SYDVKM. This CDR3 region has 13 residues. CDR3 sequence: CASRGTRHEKLFF. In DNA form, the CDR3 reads TGTGCCAGCAGGGGGACAAGGCATGAAAAACTGTTTTTT.

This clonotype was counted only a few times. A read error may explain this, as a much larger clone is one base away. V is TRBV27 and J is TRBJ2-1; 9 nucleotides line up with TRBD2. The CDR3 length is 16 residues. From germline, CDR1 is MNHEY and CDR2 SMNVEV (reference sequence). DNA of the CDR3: TGTGCCAGCAGGCGACTAGCGGTGAGCTCCTACAATGGGCAGTTCTTC. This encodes CASRRLAVSSYNGQFF.

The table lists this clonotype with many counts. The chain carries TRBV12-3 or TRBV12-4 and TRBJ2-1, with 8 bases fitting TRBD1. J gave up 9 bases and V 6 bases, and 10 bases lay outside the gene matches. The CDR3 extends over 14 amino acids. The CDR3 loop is CASSKNTGTGEQFF. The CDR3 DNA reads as TGTGCCAGCAGCAAAAATACGGGGACAGGTGAGCAGTTCTTC.

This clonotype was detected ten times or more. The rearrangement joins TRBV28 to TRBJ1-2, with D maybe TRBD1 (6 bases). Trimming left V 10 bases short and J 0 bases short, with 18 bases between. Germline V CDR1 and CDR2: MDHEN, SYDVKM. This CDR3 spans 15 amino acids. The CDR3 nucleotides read TGTGCCACCTCGCCCCAGGGGCCTTCTAACTATGGCTACACCTTC. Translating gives CATSPQGPSNYGYTF.

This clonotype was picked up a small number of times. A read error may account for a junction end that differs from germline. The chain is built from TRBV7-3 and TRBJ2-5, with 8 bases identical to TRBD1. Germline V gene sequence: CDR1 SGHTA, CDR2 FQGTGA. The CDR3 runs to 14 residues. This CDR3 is CASSVTGGQETQYF. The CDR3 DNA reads TGTGCCAGCAGCGTAACAGGGGGACAAGAGACCCAGTACTTC.

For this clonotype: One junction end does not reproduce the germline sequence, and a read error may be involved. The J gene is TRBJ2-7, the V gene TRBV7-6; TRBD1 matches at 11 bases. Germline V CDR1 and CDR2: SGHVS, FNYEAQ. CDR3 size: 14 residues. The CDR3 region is CVSSSGQGADEQYF. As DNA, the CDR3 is TGTGTCAGCAGCTCCGGACAGGGGGCGGACGAGCAGTACTTC.

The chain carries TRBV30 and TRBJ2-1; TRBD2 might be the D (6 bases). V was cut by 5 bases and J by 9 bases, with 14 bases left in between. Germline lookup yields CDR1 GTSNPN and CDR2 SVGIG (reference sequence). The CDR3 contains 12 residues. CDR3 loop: CAWGGWRGEQFF. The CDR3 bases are TGTGCCTGGGGGGGATGGCGGGGTGAGCAGTTCTTC.

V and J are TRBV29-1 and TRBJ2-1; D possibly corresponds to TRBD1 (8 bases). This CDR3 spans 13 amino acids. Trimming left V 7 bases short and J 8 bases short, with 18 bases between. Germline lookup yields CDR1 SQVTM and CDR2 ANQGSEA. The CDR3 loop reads CSGGGTGFDEQFF. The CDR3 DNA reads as TGCAGCGGGGGGGGGACAGGCTTCGATGAGCAGTTCTTC.

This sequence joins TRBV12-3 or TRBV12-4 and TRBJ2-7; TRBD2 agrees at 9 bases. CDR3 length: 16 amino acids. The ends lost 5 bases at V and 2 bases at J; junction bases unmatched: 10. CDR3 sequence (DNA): TGTGCCAGCAGTCTCGCAGGTGGCGGGAGGGCCTACGAGCAGTACTTC. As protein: CASSLAGGGRAYEQYF.

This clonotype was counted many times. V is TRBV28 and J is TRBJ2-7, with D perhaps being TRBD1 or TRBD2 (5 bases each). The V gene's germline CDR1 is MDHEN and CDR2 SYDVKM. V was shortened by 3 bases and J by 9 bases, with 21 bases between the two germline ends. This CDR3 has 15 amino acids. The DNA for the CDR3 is TGTGCCAGCAGTTTTTTTGGGGCAGGGAGAATCTGGCAGTACTTC. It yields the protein CASSFFGAGRIWQYF.

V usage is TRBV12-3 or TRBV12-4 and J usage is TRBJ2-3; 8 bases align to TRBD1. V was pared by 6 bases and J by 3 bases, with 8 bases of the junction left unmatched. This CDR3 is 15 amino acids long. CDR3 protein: CASRHDRGKTDTQYF. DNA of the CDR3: TGTGCCAGCAGGCATGACAGGGGAAAGACAGATACGCAGTATTTT.

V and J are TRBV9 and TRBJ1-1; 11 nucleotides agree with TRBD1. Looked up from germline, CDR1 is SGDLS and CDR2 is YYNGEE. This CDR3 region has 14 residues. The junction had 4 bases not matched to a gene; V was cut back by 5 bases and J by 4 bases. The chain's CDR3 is CASRSGQGGTEAFF. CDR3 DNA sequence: TGTGCCAGCAGATCGGGACAGGGGGGCACTGAAGCTTTCTTT. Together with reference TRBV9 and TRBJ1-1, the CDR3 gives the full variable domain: DSGVTQTPKHLITATGQRVTLRCSPRSGDLSVYWYQQSLDQGLQFLIQYYNGEERAKGNILERFSAQQFPDLHSELNLSSLELGDSALYFCASRSGQGGTEAFFGQGTRLTVV.

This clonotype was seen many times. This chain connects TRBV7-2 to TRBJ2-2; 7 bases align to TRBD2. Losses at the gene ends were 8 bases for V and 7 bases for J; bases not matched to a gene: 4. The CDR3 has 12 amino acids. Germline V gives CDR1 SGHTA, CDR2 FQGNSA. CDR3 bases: TGTGCCAGCGGTTGGGGGGGCGGGGAGCTGTTTTTT. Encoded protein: CASGWGGGELFF. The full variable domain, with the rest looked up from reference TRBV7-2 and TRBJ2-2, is GAGVSQSPSNKVTEKGKDVELRCDPISGHTALYWYRQSLGQGLEFLIYFQGNSAPDKSGLPSDRFSAERTGGSVSTLTIQRTQQEDSAVYLCASGWGGGELFFGEGSRLTVL.

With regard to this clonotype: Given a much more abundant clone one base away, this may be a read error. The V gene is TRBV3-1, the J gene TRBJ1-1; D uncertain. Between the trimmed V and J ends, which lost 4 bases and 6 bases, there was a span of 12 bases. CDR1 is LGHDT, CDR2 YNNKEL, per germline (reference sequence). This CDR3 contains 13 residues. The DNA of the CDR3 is TGTGCCAGCAGCCCCCCACAGCGCGCTGAAGCTTTCTTT. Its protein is CASSPPQRAEAFF.

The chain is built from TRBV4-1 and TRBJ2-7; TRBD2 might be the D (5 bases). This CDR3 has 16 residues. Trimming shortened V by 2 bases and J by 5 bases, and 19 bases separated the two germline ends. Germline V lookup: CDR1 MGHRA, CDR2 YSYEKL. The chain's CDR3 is CASSQRSVRGGHEQYF. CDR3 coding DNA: TGCGCCAGCAGCCAACGTTCTGTCCGGGGTGGCCACGAGCAGTACTTC.

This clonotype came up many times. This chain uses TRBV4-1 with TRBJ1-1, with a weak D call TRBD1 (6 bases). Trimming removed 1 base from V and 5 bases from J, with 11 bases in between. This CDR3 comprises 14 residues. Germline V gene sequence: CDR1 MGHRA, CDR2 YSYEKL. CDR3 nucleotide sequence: TGCGCCAGCAGCCAAGTACAGGGTTGGACTGAAGCTTTCTTT. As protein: CASSQVQGWTEAFF.

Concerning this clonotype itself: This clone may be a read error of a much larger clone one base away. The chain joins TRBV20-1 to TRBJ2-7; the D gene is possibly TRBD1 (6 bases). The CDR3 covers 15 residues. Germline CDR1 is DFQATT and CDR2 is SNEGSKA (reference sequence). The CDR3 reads CSARALFQGPYVQYF. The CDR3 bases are TGCAGTGCTAGAGCTCTTTTCCAGGGGCCCTACGTGCAGTACTTC.

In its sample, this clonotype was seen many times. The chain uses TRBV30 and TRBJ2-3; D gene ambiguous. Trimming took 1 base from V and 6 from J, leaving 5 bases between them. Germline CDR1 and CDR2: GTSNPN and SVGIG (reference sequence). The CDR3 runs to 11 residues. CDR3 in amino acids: CAWSDLDTQYF. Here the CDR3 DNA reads TGTGCCTGGAGTGATTTGGATACGCAGTATTTT. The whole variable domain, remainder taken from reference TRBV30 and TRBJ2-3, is SQTIHQWPATLVQPVGSPLSLECTVEGTSNPNLYWYRQAAGRGLQLLFYSVGIGQISSEVPQNLSASRPQDRQFILSSKKLLLSDSGFYLCAWSDLDTQYFGPGTRLTVL.

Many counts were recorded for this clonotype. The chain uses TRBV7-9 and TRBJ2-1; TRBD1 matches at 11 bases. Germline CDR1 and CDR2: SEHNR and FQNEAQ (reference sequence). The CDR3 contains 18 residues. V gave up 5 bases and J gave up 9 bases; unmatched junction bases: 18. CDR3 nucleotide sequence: TGTGCCAGCAGCCCTCTTGCGCCGGACAGGGGGCGCCTCGCTGAGCAGTTCTTC. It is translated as CASSPLAPDRGRLAEQFF.

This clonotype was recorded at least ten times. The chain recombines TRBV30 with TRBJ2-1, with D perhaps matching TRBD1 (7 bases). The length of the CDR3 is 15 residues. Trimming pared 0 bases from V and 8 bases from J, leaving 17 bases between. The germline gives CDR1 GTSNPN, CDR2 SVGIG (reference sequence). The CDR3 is CAWSVHQGGWDEQFF. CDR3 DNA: TGTGCCTGGAGTGTACACCAGGGGGGATGGGATGAGCAGTTCTTC.

The CDR3 region has the DNA TGTGCCAGCAGTTACGACGAATTAGACAGCTCTGGGGCCAACGTCCTGACTTTC. This encodes CASSYDELDSSGANVLTF. This chain links TRBV6-5 with TRBJ2-6, with TRBD1 as a possible D gene (5 bases). This CDR3 has 18 amino acids. Trimming removed 2 bases from V and 0 bases from J, with 14 bases in between. Germline CDR1 is MNHEY and CDR2 is SVGAGI.

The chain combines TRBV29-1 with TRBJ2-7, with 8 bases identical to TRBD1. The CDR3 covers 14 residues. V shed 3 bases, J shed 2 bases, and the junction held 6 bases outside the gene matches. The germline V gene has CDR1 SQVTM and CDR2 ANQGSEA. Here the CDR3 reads CSVEGAGGTYEQYF. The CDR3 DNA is TGCAGCGTTGAGGGGGCAGGGGGCACCTACGAGCAGTACTTC.